This is a list of T cell receptor beta chains from one sample in a study of cytomegalovirus exposure and HLA in healthy donors. The repertoire was sequenced with immunoSEQ multiplex PCR; TCRdb's copy has only in-frame clones and lacks some. This repertoire includes about 110,000 clones. Sequenced input: PBMCs. The receptors here all came from a man between 35 and 55 years old in good health and CMV-seropositive. The CDR3 runs from the conserved cysteine through the conserved F or W. A D gene is named only where the DNA matches it firmly.

13	TRBJ2-5	TRBV30	-	CAWSWDFQETQYF	TGTGCCTGGAGTTGGGACTTCCAAGAGACCCAGTACTTC
14	TRBJ2-7	TRBV5-6	TRBD1	CASSRGTGVKFEYF	TGTGCCAGCAGCCGCGGGACAGGGGTGAAGTTTGAGTACTTC
15	TRBJ1-6	TRBV6-5	TRBD1	CASSWGQDNNSPLHF	TGTGCCAGCAGTTGGGGACAGGACAATAATTCACCCCTCCACTTT
15	TRBJ2-7	TRBV15	-	CATSRGLGQAYEQYF	TGTGCCACCAGCAGAGGTCTGGGACAAGCCTACGAGCAGTACTTC
15	TRBJ2-2	TRBV7-2	-	CASSLGQSDTGELFF	TGTGCCAGCAGCTTAGGACAGTCAGACACCGGGGAGCTGTTTTTT
16	TRBJ2-1	TRBV5-1	TRBD2	CASSVYGGREYNEQFF	TGCGCCAGCAGCGTTTACGGCGGGAGGGAGTACAATGAGCAGTTCTTC
15	TRBJ1-1	TRBV7-9	TRBD1	CASSSLDRGNTEAFF	TGTGCCAGCAGCTCGCTAGACAGGGGCAACACTGAAGCTTTCTTT
13	TRBJ2-7	TRBV5-1	TRBD2	CATRRDYLDEQYF	TGCGCCACCCGAAGGGACTACCTAGACGAGCAGTACTTC
15	TRBJ2-6	TRBV6-5	-	CASSYFSSGANVLTF	TGTGCCAGCAGTTACTTCAGCTCTGGGGCCAACGTCCTGACTTTC
14	TRBJ2-4	TRBV18	TRBD2	CASSPRSGSDIQYF	TGTGCCAGCTCACCCCGGAGCGGGAGTGACATTCAGTACTTC
14	TRBJ2-1	TRBV28	TRBD2	CASSPGLAGNEQFF	TGTGCCAGCAGTCCGGGACTAGCGGGAAACGAGCAGTTCTTC
13	TRBJ2-5	TRBV29-1	TRBD1	CSVVGQLQETQYF	TGCAGCGTTGTGGGACAGCTTCAAGAGACCCAGTACTTC
14	TRBJ2-5	TRBV19	-	CASSMSGVEETQYF	TGTGCCAGTAGTATGTCAGGGGTGGAAGAGACCCAGTACTTC
13	TRBJ2-7	TRBV28	-	CASSLGRRYEQYF	TGTGCCAGCAGTTTGGGGAGGCGCTACGAGCAGTACTTC
16	TRBJ2-2	TRBV5-1	-	CASSYIREPNTGELFF	TGCGCCAGCAGCTACATCAGGGAACCGAACACCGGGGAGCTGTTTTTT
12	TRBJ2-4	TRBV28	-	CASSLIGRGQYF	TGTGCCAGCAGTTTGATCGGCAGAGGTCAGTACTTC
12	TRBJ2-5	TRBV19	TRBD1	CASSADRGTQYF	TGTGCCAGTAGTGCGGACAGGGGGACCCAGTACTTC
13	TRBJ1-4	TRBV5-1	TRBD1	CASSSGTVEKLFF	TGCGCCAGCAGCTCCGGGACAGTTGAAAAACTGTTTTTT
15	TRBJ1-3	TRBV7-3	-	CASSLGAAPGNTIYF	TGTGCCAGCAGCTTAGGGGCAGCCCCTGGAAACACCATATATTTT
14	TRBJ2-1	TRBV5-1	TRBD2	CASSSGGGYNEQFF	TGCGCCAGCAGTTCCGGGGGGGGCTACAATGAGCAGTTCTTC
13	TRBJ1-2	TRBV27	TRBD1	CASSGTGGGGYTF	TGTGCCAGCAGTGGTACAGGGGGCGGGGGCTACACCTTC
15	TRBJ1-2	TRBV5-8	TRBD1	CASDKPEDRVYGYTF	TGTGCCAGCGATAAGCCTGAGGACAGGGTTTATGGCTACACCTTC
17	TRBJ2-2	TRBV15	TRBD1	CATRGEWTGANTGELFF	TGTGCCACCAGGGGCGAATGGACAGGGGCGAACACCGGGGAGCTGTTTTTT
15	TRBJ2-7	TRBV6-1	TRBD1	CASSESDRVSYEQYF	TGTGCCAGCAGTGAAAGTGACAGGGTGTCCTACGAGCAGTACTTC
16	TRBJ1-5	TRBV5-1	-	CASSSDVDRVNQPQHF	TGCGCCAGCAGCTCGGATGTGGACAGAGTCAATCAGCCCCAGCATTTT
15	TRBJ1-3	TRBV2	-	CASSEEGNPGNTIYF	TGTGCCAGCAGTGAAGAGGGGAACCCTGGAAACACCATATATTTT
16	TRBJ1-5	TRBV4-2	-	CASSQGQPNSNQPQHF	TGTGCCAGCAGCCAGGGGCAGCCTAATAGCAATCAGCCCCAGCATTTT
13	TRBJ2-7	TRBV6-5	-	CASRYGQTYEQYF	TGTGCCAGCAGGTACGGACAGACCTACGAGCAGTACTTC
17	TRBJ1-3	TRBV5-1	TRBD1	CASSLPRTGTSGNTIYF	TGCGCCAGCAGCTTGCCCCGGACAGGGACCTCTGGAAACACCATATATTTT
18	TRBJ1-4	TRBV5-4	-	CASSLGGGGPATNEKLFF	TGTGCCAGCAGCTTGGGGGGCGGGGGGCCCGCAACTAATGAAAAACTGTTTTTT
14	TRBJ2-7	TRBV7-6	TRBD1	CASSPRQGPYEQYF	TGTGCCAGCAGCCCCAGACAGGGACCCTACGAGCAGTACTTC
12	TRBJ1-2	TRBV5-4	TRBD1	CASSQGQVYSTF	TGTGCCAGCAGCCAAGGACAGGTCTATTCCACCTTC
15	TRBJ2-3	TRBV7-2	-	CASSFPLTGTDTQYF	TGTGCCAGCAGCTTCCCACTTACGGGAACAGATACGCAGTATTTT
14	TRBJ2-1	TRBV28	TRBD2	CATITSGRANEQFF	TGTGCCACCATTACTAGCGGGAGAGCCAATGAGCAGTTCTTC
14	TRBJ1-2	TRBV27	TRBD1	CASSLRGPPEGYTF	TGTGCCAGCAGTTTGAGGGGGCCCCCTGAAGGCTACACCTTC
14	TRBJ2-7	TRBV28	TRBD1	CASSPGQGSYEQYF	TGTGCCAGCAGCCCGGGACAGGGGTCCTACGAGCAGTACTTC
17	TRBJ1-1	TRBV5-4	-	CASSLGGTRGLNTEAFF	TGTGCCAGCAGCTTGGGTGGGACCCGGGGGTTGAACACTGAAGCTTTCTTT
13	TRBJ2-5	TRBV7-6	TRBD2	CASSLSPLAGVDF	TGTGCCAGCAGCTTATCCCCGCTAGCGGGAGTCGACTTC
16	TRBJ2-7	TRBV9	TRBD1	CASSVRDRGYVYEQYF	TGTGCCAGCAGCGTTCGCGACAGGGGATACGTCTACGAGCAGTACTTC
14	TRBJ2-5	TRBV6-5	TRBD2	CASGSSAGRETQYF	TGTGCCAGCGGCTCGTCAGCGGGACGAGAGACCCAGTACTTC
12	TRBJ2-3	TRBV7-2	-	CASRHGGDTQYF	TGTGCCAGCAGGCACGGGGGAGATACGCAGTATTTT
16	TRBJ1-3	TRBV18	-	CASSPAGPSSGNTIYF	TGTGCCAGCTCACCAGCAGGGCCCTCCTCTGGAAACACCATATATTTT
15	TRBJ1-1	TRBV11-2	TRBD1	CASRRQGNMNAEAFF	TGTGCCAGCAGACGACAGGGAAACATGAACGCTGAAGCTTTCTTT
13	TRBJ2-7	TRBV28	-	CASSIDSSYEQYF	TGTGCCAGCAGCATTGACAGCTCCTACGAGCAGTACTTC
17	TRBJ1-5	TRBV18	TRBD1	CASSPNGTGAGLRTQHF	TGTGCCAGCTCCCCAAATGGGACAGGGGCGGGTCTCCGGACCCAGCATTTT
13	TRBJ1-5	TRBV15	TRBD1	CATSDRGGQPQHF	TGTGCCACCTCGGACAGGGGTGGACAGCCCCAGCATTTT
13	TRBJ2-1	TRBV6-4	TRBD2	CASSDSNSGKQFF	TGTGCCAGCAGTGACTCCAATAGCGGGAAGCAGTTCTTC
17	TRBJ2-7	TRBV7-6	TRBD2	CASSPLAGLFSSYEQYF	TGTGCCAGCAGCCCTCTAGCGGGACTATTTAGCTCCTACGAGCAGTACTTC
16	TRBJ1-1	TRBV19	-	CASSIDLEDWATEAFF	TGTGCCAGTAGTATAGATTTGGAGGACTGGGCCACTGAAGCTTTCTTT
16	TRBJ2-1	TRBV5-1	-	CASSLVMAPSYNEQFF	TGCGCCAGCAGCTTGGTAATGGCTCCTTCCTACAATGAGCAGTTCTTC
14	TRBJ1-2	TRBV5-6	-	CASSFVGADYGYTF	TGTGCCAGCAGTTTTGTGGGGGCGGACTATGGCTACACCTTC
12	TRBJ2-7	TRBV29-1	-	CSATTSSYEQYF	TGCAGCGCCACGACTAGCTCCTACGAGCAGTACTTC
21	TRBJ2-2	TRBV21-1	-	CASSKAEGGTGVLVKAGELFF	TGTGCCAGCAGCAAAGCGGAGGGGGGGACAGGGGTCTTAGTGAAGGCCGGGGAGCTGTTTTTT
14	TRBJ1-3	TRBV4-2	-	CASSQSPGGNTIYF	TGTGCCAGCAGCCAAAGCCCCGGTGGAAACACCATATATTTT
15	TRBJ2-7	TRBV30	-	CAWSTGKPSYYEQYF	TGTGCCTGGAGTACAGGCAAGCCCTCCTACTACGAGCAGTACTTC
15	TRBJ2-1	TRBV10-1	TRBD1	CASSGPGQGNNEQFF	TGCGCCAGCAGTGGCCCGGGACAGGGGAACAATGAGCAGTTCTTC
13	TRBJ1-2	TRBV7-8	-	CASSFRGLYGYTF	TGTGCCAGCAGCTTCAGGGGCCTCTATGGCTACACCTTC
13	TRBJ2-1	TRBV19	-	CASRQGKYNEQFF	TGTGCCAGTAGACAGGGCAAGTACAATGAGCAGTTCTTC
18	TRBJ2-5	TRBV5-6	TRBD1	CASSLGPMGQGEKETQYF	TGTGCCAGCAGTCTGGGACCCATGGGACAGGGAGAAAAAGAGACCCAGTACTTC
14	TRBJ1-2	TRBV28	TRBD1	CASRTPGQGPSLGF	TGTGCCAGCAGAACCCCGGGACAGGGCCCTTCTTTAGGCTTC